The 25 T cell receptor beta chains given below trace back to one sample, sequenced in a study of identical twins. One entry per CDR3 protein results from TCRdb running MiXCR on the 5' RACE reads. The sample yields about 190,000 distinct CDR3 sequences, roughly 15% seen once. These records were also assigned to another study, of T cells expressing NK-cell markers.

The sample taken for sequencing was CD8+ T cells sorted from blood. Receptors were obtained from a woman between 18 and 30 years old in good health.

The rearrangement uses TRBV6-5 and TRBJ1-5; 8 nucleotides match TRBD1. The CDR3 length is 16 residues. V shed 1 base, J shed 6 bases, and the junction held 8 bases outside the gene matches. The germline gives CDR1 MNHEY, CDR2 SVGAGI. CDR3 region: CASSYYQADRGQPQHF. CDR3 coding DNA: TGTGCCAGCAGTTACTATCAGGCCGACAGGGGTCAGCCCCAGCATTTT.

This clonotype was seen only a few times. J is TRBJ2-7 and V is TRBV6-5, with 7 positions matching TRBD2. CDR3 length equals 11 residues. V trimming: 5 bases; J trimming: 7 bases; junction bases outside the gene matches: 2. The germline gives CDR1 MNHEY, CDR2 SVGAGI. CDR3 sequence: CASSTRGEQYF. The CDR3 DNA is TGTGCCAGCAGTACGCGGGGGGAGCAGTACTTC.

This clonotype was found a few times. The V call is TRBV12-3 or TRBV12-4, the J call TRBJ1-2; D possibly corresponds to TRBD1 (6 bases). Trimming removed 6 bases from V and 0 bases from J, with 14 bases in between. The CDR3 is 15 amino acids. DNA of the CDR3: TGTGCCAGCAGCGGGGGCGCGACCACTAACTATGGCTACACCTTC. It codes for CASSGGATTNYGYTF.

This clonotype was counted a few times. The CDR3 spells CASSLSDGIAKNIQYF. CDR3 sequence (DNA): TGTGCCAGCAGCTTATCGGACGGTATTGCCAAAAACATTCAGTACTTC. The chain has TRBV7-8 and TRBJ2-4; unclear D gene. Trimming pared 2 bases from V and 1 base from J, leaving 12 bases between. CDR3 length: 16 residues. Germline values: CDR1 SGHVS, CDR2 FQNEAQ.

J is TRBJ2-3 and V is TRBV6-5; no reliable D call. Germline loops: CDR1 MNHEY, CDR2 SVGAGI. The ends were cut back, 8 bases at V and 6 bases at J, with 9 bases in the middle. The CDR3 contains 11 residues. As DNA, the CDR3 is TGTGCCAGCCGGGCTCTCGATACGCAGTATTTT. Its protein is CASRALDTQYF.

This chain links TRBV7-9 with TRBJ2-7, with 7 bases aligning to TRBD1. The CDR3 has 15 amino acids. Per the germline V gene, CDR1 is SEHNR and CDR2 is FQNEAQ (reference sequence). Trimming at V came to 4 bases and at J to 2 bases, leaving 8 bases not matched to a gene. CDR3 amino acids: CASSSPDRLTYEQYF. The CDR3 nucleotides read TGTGCCAGCAGCTCCCCGGACAGGTTGACCTACGAGCAGTACTTC. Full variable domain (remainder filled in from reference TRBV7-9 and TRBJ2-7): DTGVSQNPRHKITKRGQNVTFRCDPISEHNRLYWYRQTLGQGPEFLTYFQNEAQLEKSRLLSDRFSAERPKGSFSTLEIQRTEQGDSAMYLCASSSPDRLTYEQYFGPGTRLTVT.

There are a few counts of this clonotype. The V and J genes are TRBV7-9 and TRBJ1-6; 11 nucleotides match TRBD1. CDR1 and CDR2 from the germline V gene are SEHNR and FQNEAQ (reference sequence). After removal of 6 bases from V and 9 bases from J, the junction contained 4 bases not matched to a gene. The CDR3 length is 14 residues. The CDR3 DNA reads TGTGCCAGCAGAGGGACAGGGGGACCTTCACCCCTCCACTTT. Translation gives CASRGTGGPSPLHF.

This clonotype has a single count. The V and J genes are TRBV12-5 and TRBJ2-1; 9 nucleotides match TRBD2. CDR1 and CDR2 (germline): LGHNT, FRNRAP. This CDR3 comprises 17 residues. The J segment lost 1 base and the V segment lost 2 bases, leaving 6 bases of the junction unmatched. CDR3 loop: CASGLSGLAGSYNEQFF. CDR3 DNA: TGTGCTAGTGGTTTGTCGGGACTAGCTGGGTCCTACAATGAGCAGTTCTTC.

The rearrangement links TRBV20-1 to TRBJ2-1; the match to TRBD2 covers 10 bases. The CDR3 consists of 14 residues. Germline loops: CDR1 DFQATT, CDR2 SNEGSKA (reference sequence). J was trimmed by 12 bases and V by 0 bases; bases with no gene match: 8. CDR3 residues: CSARDPSGSKMQFF. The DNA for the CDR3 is TGCAGTGCTAGAGATCCTAGCGGGAGCAAAATGCAGTTCTTC.

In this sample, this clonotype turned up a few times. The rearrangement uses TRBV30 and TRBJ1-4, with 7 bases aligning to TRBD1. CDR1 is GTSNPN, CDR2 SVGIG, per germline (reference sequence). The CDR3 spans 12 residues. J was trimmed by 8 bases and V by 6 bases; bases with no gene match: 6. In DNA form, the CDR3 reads TGTGCCTGTGGGACAGCATTGGAAAAACTGTTTTTT. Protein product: CACGTALEKLFF.

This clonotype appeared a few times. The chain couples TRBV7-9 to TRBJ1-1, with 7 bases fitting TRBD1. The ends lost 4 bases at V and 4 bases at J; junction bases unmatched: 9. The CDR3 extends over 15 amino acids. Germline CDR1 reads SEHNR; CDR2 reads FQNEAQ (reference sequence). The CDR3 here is CASSSRRQGPTEAFF. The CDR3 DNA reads TGTGCCAGCAGCTCACGGAGACAGGGACCCACTGAAGCTTTCTTT.

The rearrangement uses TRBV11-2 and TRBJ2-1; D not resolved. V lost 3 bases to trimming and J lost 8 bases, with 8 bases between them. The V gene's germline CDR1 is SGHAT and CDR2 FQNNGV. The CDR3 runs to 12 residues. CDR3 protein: CASSFIIYEQFF. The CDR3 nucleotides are TGTGCCAGCAGCTTCATCATTTATGAGCAGTTCTTC.

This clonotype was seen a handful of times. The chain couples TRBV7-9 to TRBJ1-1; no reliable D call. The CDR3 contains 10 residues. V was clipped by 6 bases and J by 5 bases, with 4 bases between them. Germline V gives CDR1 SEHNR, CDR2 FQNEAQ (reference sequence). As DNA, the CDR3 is TGTGCCAGCAGGCAAACTGAAGCTTTCTTT. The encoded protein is CASRQTEAFF.

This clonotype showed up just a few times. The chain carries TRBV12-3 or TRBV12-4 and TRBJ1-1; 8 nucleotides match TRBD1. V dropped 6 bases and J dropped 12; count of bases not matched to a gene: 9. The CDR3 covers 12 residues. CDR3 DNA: TGTGCCAGCAGGCCAAGCAGGGGGCGAACTTTCTTT. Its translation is CASRPSRGRTFF.

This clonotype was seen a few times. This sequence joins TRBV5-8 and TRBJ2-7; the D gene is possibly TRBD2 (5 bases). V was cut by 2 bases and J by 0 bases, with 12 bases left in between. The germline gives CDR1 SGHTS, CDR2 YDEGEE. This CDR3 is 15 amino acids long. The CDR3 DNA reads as TGTGCCAGCAGCTTTACGGGGAATAACTCCTACGAGCAGTACTTC. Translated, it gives CASSFTGNNSYEQYF.

In DNA, the CDR3 is TGCGCCAGCGTCCGACTAGTGGGGGGTAGCACAGATACGCAGTATTTT. This codes for CASVRLVGGSTDTQYF. The rearrangement uses TRBV10-1 and TRBJ2-3; the D gene is possibly TRBD2 (6 bases). CDR1 and CDR2 from the germline V gene are WNHNN and SYGVQD (reference sequence). Trimming took 8 bases from V and 0 from J, leaving 18 bases between them. This CDR3 has 16 amino acids.

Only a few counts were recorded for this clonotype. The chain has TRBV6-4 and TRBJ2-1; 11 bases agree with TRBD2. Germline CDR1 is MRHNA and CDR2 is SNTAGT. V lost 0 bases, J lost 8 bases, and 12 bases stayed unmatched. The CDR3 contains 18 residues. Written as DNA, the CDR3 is TGTGCCAGCAGTGACTCGACCGGACTAGCGGGCCTGCCCGATGAGCAGTTCTTC. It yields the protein CASSDSTGLAGLPDEQFF.

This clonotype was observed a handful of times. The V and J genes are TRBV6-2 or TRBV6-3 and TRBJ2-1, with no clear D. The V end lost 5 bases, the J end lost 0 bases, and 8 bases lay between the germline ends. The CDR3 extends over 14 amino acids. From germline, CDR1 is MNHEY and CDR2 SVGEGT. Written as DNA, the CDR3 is TGTGCCAGCAGTAAACAGAGCTCCTACAATGAGCAGTTCTTC. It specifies CASSKQSSYNEQFF.

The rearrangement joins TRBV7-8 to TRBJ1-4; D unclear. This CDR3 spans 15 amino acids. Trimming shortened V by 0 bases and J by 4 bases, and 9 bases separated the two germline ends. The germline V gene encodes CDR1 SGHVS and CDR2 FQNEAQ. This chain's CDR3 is CASSLAWSINEKLFF. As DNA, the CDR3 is TGTGCCAGCAGCTTAGCGTGGAGTATTAATGAAAAACTGTTTTTT.

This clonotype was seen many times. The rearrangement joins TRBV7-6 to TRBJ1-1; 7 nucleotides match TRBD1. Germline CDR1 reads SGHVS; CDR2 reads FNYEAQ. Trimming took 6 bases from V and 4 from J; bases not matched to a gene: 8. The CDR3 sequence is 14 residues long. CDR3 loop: CASSFGQDPTEAFF. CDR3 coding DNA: TGTGCCAGCAGTTTTGGACAGGATCCCACTGAAGCTTTCTTT.

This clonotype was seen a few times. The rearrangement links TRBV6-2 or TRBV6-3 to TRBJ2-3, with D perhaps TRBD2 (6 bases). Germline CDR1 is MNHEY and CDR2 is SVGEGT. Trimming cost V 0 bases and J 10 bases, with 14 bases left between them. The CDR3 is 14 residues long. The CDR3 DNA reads TGTGCCAGCAGTTACTCGACCTTCGGGGGAGCGCAGTATTTT. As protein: CASSYSTFGGAQYF.

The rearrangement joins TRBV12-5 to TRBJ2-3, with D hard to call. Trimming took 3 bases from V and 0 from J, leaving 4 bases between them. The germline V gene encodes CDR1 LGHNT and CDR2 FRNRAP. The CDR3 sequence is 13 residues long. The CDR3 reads CASGFTSTDTQYF. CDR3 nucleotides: TGTGCTAGTGGTTTCACCAGCACAGATACGCAGTATTTT.

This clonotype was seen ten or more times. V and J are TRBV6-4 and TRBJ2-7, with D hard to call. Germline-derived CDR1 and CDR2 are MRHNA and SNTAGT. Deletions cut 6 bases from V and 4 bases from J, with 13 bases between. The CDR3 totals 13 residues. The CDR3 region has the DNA TGTGCCAGCAGAGTCTGCCCTAATTACGAGCAGTACTTC. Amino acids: CASRVCPNYEQYF.

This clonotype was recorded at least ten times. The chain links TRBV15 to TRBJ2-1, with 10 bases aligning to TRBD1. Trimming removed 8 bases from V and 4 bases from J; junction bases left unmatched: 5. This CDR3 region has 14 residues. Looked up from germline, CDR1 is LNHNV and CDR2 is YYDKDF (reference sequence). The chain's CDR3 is CATGDRGLYNEQFF. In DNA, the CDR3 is TGTGCCACCGGCGACAGGGGGCTTTACAATGAGCAGTTCTTC.

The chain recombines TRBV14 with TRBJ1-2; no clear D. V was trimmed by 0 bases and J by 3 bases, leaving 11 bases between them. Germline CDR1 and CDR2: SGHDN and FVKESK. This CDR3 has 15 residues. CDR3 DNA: TGTGCCAGCAGCCAAGATAGCCCGGGGTACTATGGCTACACCTTC. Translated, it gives CASSQDSPGYYGYTF.